This T cell receptor (beta chain) is from a study of CD8 T cells in ankylosing spondylitis. General study findings and limits: Matched synovial fluid from ankylosing spondylitis patients was reported to be enriched for disease-linked clones. In the blood and synovial fluid of reactive arthritis, some motif variants had been previously reported. A motif in TCR beta, a set of eight or nine highly homologous variants, appeared characteristic of ankylosing spondylitis blood.

Note on this clonotype: The antigen is not known.

V lost 8 bases to trimming and J lost 3 bases, with 7 bases between them. Germline CDR1 LGHDT, CDR2 YNNKEL (reference sequence). This CDR3 comprises 11 residues. Molecular-barcoded quantitative 5'-RACE produced these TCR beta libraries. TCRdb re-called the 5' RACE reads through MiXCR, storing one row per CDR3 protein. This table holds around 540,000 distinct CDR3 sequences, about 13% found once. The sequenced sample was blood, either unsorted or a sorted T cell fraction (not recorded which). The clonotype was recovered from a male donor with ankylosing spondylitis. V gene TRBV3-1 combines with J gene TRBJ1-1; no firm D call. Here the CDR3 DNA reads TGTGCCAGCGGTGGGTACACTGAAGCTTTCTTT. This translates into CASGGYTEAFF.